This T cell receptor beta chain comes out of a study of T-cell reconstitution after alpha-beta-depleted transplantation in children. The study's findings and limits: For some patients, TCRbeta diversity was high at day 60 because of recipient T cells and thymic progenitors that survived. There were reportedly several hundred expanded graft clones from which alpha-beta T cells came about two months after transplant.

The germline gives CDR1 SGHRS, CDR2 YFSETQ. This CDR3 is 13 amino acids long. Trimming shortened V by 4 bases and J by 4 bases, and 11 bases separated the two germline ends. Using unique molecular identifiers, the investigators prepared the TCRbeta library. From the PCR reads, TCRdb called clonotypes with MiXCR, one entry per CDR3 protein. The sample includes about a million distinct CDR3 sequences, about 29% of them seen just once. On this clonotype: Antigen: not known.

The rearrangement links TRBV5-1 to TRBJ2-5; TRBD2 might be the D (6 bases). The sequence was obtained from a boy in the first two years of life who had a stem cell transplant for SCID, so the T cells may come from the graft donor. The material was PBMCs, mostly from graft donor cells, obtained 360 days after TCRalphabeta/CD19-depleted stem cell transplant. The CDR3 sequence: CASSIGTGETQYF. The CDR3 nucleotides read TGCGCCAGCAGCATCGGGACTGGAGAGACCCAGTACTTC.